This T cell receptor (beta chain) was recovered during a study of cytomegalovirus exposure and HLA in healthy donors. Study-wide results and caveats: A few chains linked to CMV were shown in vitro to be specific for CMV antigens. Previously analyzed data showed that most TCR beta V segments were productive at a frequency of about 87% or about 30%. Sequencing probably produced one cluster of sequence variants that were highly shared.

Note on this clone: Its antigen remains unidentified.

The CDR3 extends over 15 amino acids. The junction had 9 bases not matched to a gene; V was cut back by 4 bases and J by 4 bases. Germline V gene data show CDR1 as GTSNPN and CDR2 as SVGIG (reference sequence). PCR amplification relied on 60 Vbeta primers (plus 13 Jbeta primers). Using immunoSEQ multiplex PCR, the repertoire was profiled, and TCRdb retains in-frame clones only, with some absent. Found here are around 100,000 clones, about 70% of them singletons; the top ten hold roughly 9%. This receptor was obtained from a man under 40 in good health and CMV-seropositive. Sequencing was performed on PBMCs. The chain uses TRBV30 and TRBJ2-2; TRBD1 matches 7 bases. The chain's CDR3 is CAWTLLDRRTGELFF. Here the CDR3 DNA reads TGTGCCTGGACCCTCCTGGACAGGCGCACCGGGGAGCTGTTTTTT. Full variable domain (outside the CDR3, taken from reference TRBV30 and TRBJ2-2): SQTIHQWPATLVQPVGSPLSLECTVEGTSNPNLYWYRQAAGRGLQLLFYSVGIGQISSEVPQNLSASRPQDRQFILSSKKLLLSDSGFYLCAWTLLDRRTGELFFGEGSRLTVL.